A single sample gave rise to the 17 T cell receptor beta chains below, sequenced in a study of blood T cell repertoires in COVID-19. Assay used: immunoSEQ multiplex PCR; TCRdb lists only in-frame clones, some missing. The table has approximately 300,000 clones, 70% to 90% seen once. The sample comprised PBMCs or T cells enriched from blood (not recorded which). The origin of the receptors is a woman in her 30s who had recovered from COVID-19.

The chain recombines TRBV5-1 with TRBJ1-5; weak D call: TRBD1 (6 bases). CDR3 length equals 15 residues. Germline CDR1 reads SGHRS; CDR2 reads YFSETQ. Deletions cut 1 base from V and 7 bases from J, with 15 bases between. CDR3 residues: CASSLFGSGEQPQHF. As DNA, the CDR3 is TGCGCCAGCAGCTTGTTTGGGTCAGGGGAACAGCCCCAGCATTTT.

V and J are TRBV7-9 and TRBJ1-5, with 7 nucleotides matching TRBD1. With V trimmed by 5 bases and J by 9 bases, 10 bases remained unmatched. The length of the CDR3 is 14 residues. Germline CDR1 SEHNR, CDR2 FQNEAQ (reference sequence). The CDR3 nucleotides read TGTGCCAGCAGCGGGGACAGCCTAATTCTGCCCCAGCATTTT. As protein: CASSGDSLILPQHF.

The chain joins TRBV7-2 to TRBJ2-1, with TRBD2 identical over 10 bases. This CDR3 comprises 15 residues. V was clipped by 6 bases and J by 7 bases; unmatched bases: 9. Per the germline V gene, CDR1 is SGHTA and CDR2 is FQGNSA. CDR3 DNA sequence: TGTGCCAGCAGGCCTCGGGCTAGCGGGGGTAATGAGCAGTTCTTC. Translating it yields CASRPRASGGNEQFF.

The chain uses TRBV18 and TRBJ1-2, with TRBD1 identical over 8 bases. Germline CDR1 reads KGHSH; CDR2 reads LQKENI. The CDR3 loop spans 14 amino acids. Losses at the gene ends were 3 bases for V and 5 bases for J; bases not matched to a gene: 5. The DNA for the CDR3 is TGTGCCAGCTCACCCCCGAGACAGGGGTATGGCTACACCTTC. Translating gives CASSPPRQGYGYTF.

This sequence joins TRBV6-5 and TRBJ1-1; D uncertain. The CDR3 is 14 residues long. The germline CDR1 and CDR2 sequences are MNHEY and SVGAGI. Trimming took 6 bases from V and 4 from J, leaving 15 bases between them. CDR3 in DNA: TGTGCCAGCAGCCCGCGGGCGGGCAGCACTGAAGCTTTCTTT. Residues: CASSPRAGSTEAFF.

The chain carries TRBV30 and TRBJ2-5; 9 nucleotides match TRBD2. The germline V gene has CDR1 GTSNPN and CDR2 SVGIG (reference sequence). The V segment lost 0 bases and the J segment 1 base; nucleotides outside the gene matches: 3. This CDR3 is 15 amino acids long. CDR3 sequence: CAWSVAGGLQETQYF. The CDR3, as DNA: TGTGCCTGGAGTGTAGCGGGGGGCCTCCAAGAGACCCAGTACTTC.

The gene calls are TRBV5-1 and TRBJ1-2, with a tentative D call TRBD1 (5 bases). This CDR3 has 14 residues. Germline loops: CDR1 SGHRS, CDR2 YFSETQ. Trimming stripped 5 bases from V and 4 bases from J, with 15 bases between. CDR3 sequence (DNA): TGCGCCAGCAGACGCACGACAGACCTCTATGGCTACACCTTC. Protein: CASRRTTDLYGYTF.

J is TRBJ1-4 and V is TRBV5-5; 7 nucleotides agree with TRBD1. V shed 0 bases and J 8 bases; nucleotides not matched to a gene: 4. Per the germline V gene, CDR1 is SGHKS and CDR2 is YYEKEE (reference sequence). The CDR3 totals 14 residues. Written as DNA, the CDR3 is TGTGCCAGCAGCTTGGCAGGGGGGCAAGAAAAACTGTTTTTT. Encoded protein: CASSLAGGQEKLFF.

The chain carries TRBV11-2 and TRBJ1-2; maybe TRBD1 (6 bases). Between the trimmed V and J ends, which lost 1 base and 4 bases, there was a span of 10 bases. CDR1 is SGHAT, CDR2 FQNNGV, per germline. The CDR3 is 14 residues long. The CDR3 DNA follows: TGTGCCAGCAGCTTAGTGGACAGCATCTATGGCTACACCTTC. Protein: CASSLVDSIYGYTF. The full variable domain, in which reference TRBV11-2 and TRBJ1-2 provide the parts outside the CDR3, is EAGVAQSPRYKIIEKRQSVAFWCNPISGHATLYWYQQILGQGPKLLIQFQNNGVVDDSQLPKDRFSAERLKGVDSTLKIQPAKLEDSAVYLCASSLVDSIYGYTFGSGTRLTVV.

This chain connects TRBV21-1 to TRBJ2-7; the table's D call of TRBD1 was not tested on the DNA. TRBV21-1 is reported as a pseudogene. The CDR3 spans 15 residues. DNA of the CDR3: TGTGCCAGCAGCGTCCGGGACAGGTGTACCTACGAGCAGTACTTC. Translated: CASSVRDRCTYEQYF.

V gene TRBV5-6 combines with J gene TRBJ1-4, with 8 bases fitting TRBD1. Trimming removed 0 bases from V and 8 bases from J; junction bases left unmatched: 6. CDR3 length: 15 amino acids. From germline, CDR1 is SGHDT and CDR2 YYEEEE. The CDR3, as DNA: TGTGCCAGCAGCTTGGGGACAGGGCGAGGAGAAAAACTGTTTTTT. It codes for CASSLGTGRGEKLFF.

As regards this clone: Additional DNA sequences in this sample encode the identical CDR3. The gene calls are TRBV27 and TRBJ1-3; 7 bases match TRBD1. V shed 5 bases, J shed 3 bases, and the junction held 4 bases outside the gene matches. Germline assignment: CDR1 MNHEY and CDR2 SMNVEV (reference sequence). The CDR3 extends over 14 amino acids. This CDR3 is CASSLTGNGNTIYF. CDR3 coding DNA: TGTGCCAGCAGTCTGACAGGGAATGGAAACACCATATATTTT.

V gene TRBV29-1 combines with J gene TRBJ1-1, with 11 bases matching TRBD1. The V gene end was trimmed by 4 bases and the J gene end by 3 bases; junction bases not matched to a gene: 4. Germline CDR1 SQVTM, CDR2 ANQGSEA. The CDR3 consists of 14 residues. For the CDR3, the DNA is TGCAGCGTTGGTCCGGGACAGGGGGACACTGAAGCTTTCTTT. Amino acid sequence: CSVGPGQGDTEAFF.

The chain links TRBV6-5 to TRBJ1-2; perhaps TRBD1 as D (5 bases). The V end lost 3 bases, the J end lost 2 bases, and 10 bases lay between the germline ends. Germline CDR1 reads MNHEY; CDR2 reads SVGAGI. This CDR3 has 14 residues. The CDR3 DNA is TGTGCCAGCAGTTATGCAGGGTCCAACTATGGCTACACCTTC. This codes for CASSYAGSNYGYTF.

The rearrangement uses TRBV29-1 and TRBJ2-7; TRBD1 matches 10 bases. The junction had 5 bases not matched to a gene; V was cut back by 8 bases and J by 4 bases. CDR1 is SQVTM, CDR2 ANQGSEA, per germline. The CDR3 is 12 residues long. The CDR3 sequence: CSTRTGGYEQYF. CDR3 bases: TGCAGCACCCGGACAGGGGGGTACGAGCAGTACTTC.

V is TRBV25-1 and J is TRBJ2-3; 7 nucleotides align to TRBD1. The V segment lost 2 bases and the J segment 9 bases; nucleotides outside the gene matches: 14. This CDR3 spans 16 amino acids. CDR1 MGHDK and CDR2 SYGVNS come from the germline V gene. The CDR3 region has the DNA TGTGCCAGCAGTGAACTTTCCGGACAGGCAGGAAGCACGCAGTATTTT. It codes for CASSELSGQAGSTQYF.

The rearrangement uses TRBV5-4 and TRBJ1-5, with 10 bases lining up with TRBD1. The length of the CDR3 is 14 residues. V lost 4 bases, J lost 8 bases, and 6 bases stayed unmatched. Germline CDR1 is SGHNT and CDR2 is YYREEE (reference sequence). The CDR3 DNA reads TGTGCCAGCAGCCGGGACAGGGGCGGGGAGCCCCAGCATTTT. Residues: CASSRDRGGEPQHF.